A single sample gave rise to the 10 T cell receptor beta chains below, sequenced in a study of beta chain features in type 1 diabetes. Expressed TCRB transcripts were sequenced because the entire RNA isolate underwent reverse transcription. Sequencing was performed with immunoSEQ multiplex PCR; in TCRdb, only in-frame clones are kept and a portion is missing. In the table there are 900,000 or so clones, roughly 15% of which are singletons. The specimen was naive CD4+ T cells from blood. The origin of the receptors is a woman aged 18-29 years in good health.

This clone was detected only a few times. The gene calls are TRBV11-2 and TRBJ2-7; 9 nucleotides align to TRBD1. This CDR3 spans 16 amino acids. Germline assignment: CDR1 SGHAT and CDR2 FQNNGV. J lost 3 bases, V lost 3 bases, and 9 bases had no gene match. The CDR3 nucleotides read TGTGCCAGCAGCTTGAACGCCGGGACAGGGATCTACGAGCAGTACTTC. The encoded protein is CASSLNAGTGIYEQYF.

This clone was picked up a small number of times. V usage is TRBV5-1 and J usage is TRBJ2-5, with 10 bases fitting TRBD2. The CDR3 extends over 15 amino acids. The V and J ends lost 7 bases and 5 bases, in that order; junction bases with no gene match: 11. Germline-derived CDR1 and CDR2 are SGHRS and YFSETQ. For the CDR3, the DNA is TGCGCCAGCTGCCAACTAGCGGGAATTTACGAGACCCAGTACTTC. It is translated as CASCQLAGIYETQYF.

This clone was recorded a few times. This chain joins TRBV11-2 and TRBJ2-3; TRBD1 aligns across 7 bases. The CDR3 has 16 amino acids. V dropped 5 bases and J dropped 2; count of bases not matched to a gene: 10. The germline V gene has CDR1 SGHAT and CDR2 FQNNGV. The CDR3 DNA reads TGTGCCAGCAGCCAACGAACAGGGGTTCACACAGATACGCAGTATTTT. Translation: CASSQRTGVHTDTQYF.

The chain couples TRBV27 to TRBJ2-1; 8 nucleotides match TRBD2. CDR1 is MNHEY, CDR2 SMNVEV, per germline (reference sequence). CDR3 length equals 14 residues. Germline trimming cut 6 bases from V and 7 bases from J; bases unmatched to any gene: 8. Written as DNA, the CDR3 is TGTGCCAGCAGAATGGAAGCGGGAGCTAATGAGCAGTTCTTC. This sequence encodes CASRMEAGANEQFF.

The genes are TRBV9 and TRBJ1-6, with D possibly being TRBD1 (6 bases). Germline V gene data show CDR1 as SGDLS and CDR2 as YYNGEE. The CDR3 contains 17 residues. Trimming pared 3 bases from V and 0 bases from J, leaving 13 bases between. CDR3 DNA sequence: TGTGCCAGCAGCGGAACCGGGACAACCTCCTATAATTCACCCCTCCACTTT. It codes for CASSGTGTTSYNSPLHF.

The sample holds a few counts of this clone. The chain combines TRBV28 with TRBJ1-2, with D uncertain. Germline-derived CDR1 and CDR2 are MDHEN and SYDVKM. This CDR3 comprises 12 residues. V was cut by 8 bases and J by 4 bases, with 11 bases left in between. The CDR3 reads CASGTVTYGYTF. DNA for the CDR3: TGTGCCAGCGGAACAGTGACCTATGGCTACACCTTC.

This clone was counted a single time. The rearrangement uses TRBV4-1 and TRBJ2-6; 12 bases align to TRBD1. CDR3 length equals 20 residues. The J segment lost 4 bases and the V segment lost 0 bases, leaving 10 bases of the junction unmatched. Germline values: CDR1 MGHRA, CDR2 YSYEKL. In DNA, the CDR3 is TGCGCCAGCAGCCAAGATCTGGCCGGGACAGGGGGCTTCGGGGCCAACGTCCTGACTTTC. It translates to CASSQDLAGTGGFGANVLTF.

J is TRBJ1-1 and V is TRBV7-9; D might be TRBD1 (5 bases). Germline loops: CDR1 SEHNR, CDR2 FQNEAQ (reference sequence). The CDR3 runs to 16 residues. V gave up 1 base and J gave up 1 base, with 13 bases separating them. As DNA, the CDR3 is TGTGCCAGCAGCTTAGTCGGGGCAGGGACGAACACTGAAGCTTTCTTT. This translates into CASSLVGAGTNTEAFF. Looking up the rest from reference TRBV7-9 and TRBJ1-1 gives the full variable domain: DTGVSQNPRHKITKRGQNVTFRCDPISEHNRLYWYRQTLGQGPEFLTYFQNEAQLEKSRLLSDRFSAERPKGSFSTLEIQRTEQGDSAMYLCASSLVGAGTNTEAFFGQGTRLTVV.

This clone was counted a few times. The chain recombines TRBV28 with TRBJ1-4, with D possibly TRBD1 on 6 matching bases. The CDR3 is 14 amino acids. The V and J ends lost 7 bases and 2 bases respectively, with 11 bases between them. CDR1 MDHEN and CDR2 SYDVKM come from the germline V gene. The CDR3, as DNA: TGTGCCAGCAACGACAGGACGACTAATGAAAAACTGTTTTTT. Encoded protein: CASNDRTTNEKLFF. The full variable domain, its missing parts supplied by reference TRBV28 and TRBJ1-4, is DVKVTQSSRYLVKRTGEKVFLECVQDMDHENMFWYRQDPGLGLRLIYFSYDVKMKEKGDIPEGYSVSREKKERFSLILESASTNQTSMYLCASNDRTTNEKLFFGSGTQLSVL.

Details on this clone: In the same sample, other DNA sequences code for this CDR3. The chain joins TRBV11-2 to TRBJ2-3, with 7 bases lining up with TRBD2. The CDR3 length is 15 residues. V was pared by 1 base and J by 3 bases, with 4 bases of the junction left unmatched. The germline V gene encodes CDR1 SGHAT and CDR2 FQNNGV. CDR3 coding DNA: TGTGCCAGCAGCTTAGGGGCGGGGGTGACAGATACGCAGTATTTT. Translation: CASSLGAGVTDTQYF.